These 19 T cell receptor beta chains were sequenced from one sample in a study of blood T cell repertoires in COVID-19 (dated by TCRdb to the early 2020s). The library relied on the immunoSEQ multiplex PCR assay. The table comes from immuneACCESS by way of TCRdb, which keeps in-frame sequences with V and J called. Part of the clones is missing from these tables; in studies checked, under half for an unresolved V gene and the rest for unknown reasons. The table for this sample lists about 170,000 clones; under 85% of them were counted only once. About 12% of the sample is taken by the ten largest. The specimen sequenced was PBMCs or T cells enriched from blood (not recorded which). The receptors originated from a man aged 45-65 years who had recovered from COVID-19.

As for this clone: One end of the junction varies from germline; a read error may be responsible. V usage is TRBV18 and J usage is TRBJ2-3; D unresolved. Germline V CDR1 and CDR2: KGHSH, LQKENI. This CDR3 is built from 13 residues. Here the CDR3 reads CASSPQLADTQYF. The CDR3 nucleotides are TGTGCCAGCTCCCCACAACTGGCAGATACGCAGTATTTT.

This clone was seen once. J is TRBJ1-2 and V is TRBV9; TRBD1 matches 10 bases. Germline values: CDR1 SGDLS, CDR2 YYNGEE. There are 17 residues in the CDR3. After removal of 0 bases from V and 3 bases from J, the junction contained 8 bases not matched to a gene. CDR3 protein: CASSVAPGQGEDYGYTF. The CDR3 region has the DNA TGTGCCAGCAGCGTAGCCCCTGGACAGGGGGAAGACTATGGCTACACCTTC.

In nucleotides, the CDR3 is TGTGCCAGCAGCCAAGATCTAGCGGGGACCTACGAGCAGTACTTC. This codes for CASSQDLAGTYEQYF. V and J are TRBV4-2 and TRBJ2-7, with 9 bases identical to TRBD2. This CDR3 is 15 amino acids long. J was trimmed by 2 bases and V by 0 bases; bases with no gene match: 2. Germline V lookup: CDR1 LGHNA, CDR2 YNFKEQ.

The chain has TRBV13 and TRBJ1-2; 9 bases align to TRBD1. With V trimmed by 4 bases and J by 3 bases, 6 bases remained unmatched. Germline CDR1 PRHDT, CDR2 FYEKMQ (reference sequence). The CDR3 is 15 amino acids. DNA of the CDR3: TGTGCCAGCAGCTCGCCGGGACAGGGAGACTATGGCTACACCTTC. As protein: CASSSPGQGDYGYTF.

V usage is TRBV3-1 (or the pseudogene TRBV3-2) and J usage is TRBJ2-3; TRBD2 might be the D (7 bases). CDR3 length: 17 amino acids. Germline V gene sequence: CDR1 LGHDT, CDR2 YNNKEL (reference sequence). The V end lost 4 bases, the J end lost 0 bases, and 17 bases lay between the germline ends. The DNA of the CDR3 is TGTGCCAGCAGCCCCCGCGGGGGCGCGACTAGCACAGATACGCAGTATTTT. This encodes CASSPRGGATSTDTQYF.

CDR3 amino acids: CASSLGGRVEAFF. The CDR3 DNA is TGCGCCAGCAGCTTGGGTGGGAGGGTGGAAGCTTTCTTT. The J gene is TRBJ1-1, the V gene TRBV5-1; D uncertain. The CDR3 has 13 amino acids. The germline V and J ends were trimmed by 0 bases and 8 bases, with 11 bases remaining between them. Germline loops: CDR1 SGHRS, CDR2 YFSETQ.

The V gene is TRBV15, the J gene TRBJ2-2; 7 bases are a match to TRBD2. CDR1 is LNHNV, CDR2 YYDKDF, per germline (reference sequence). The CDR3 sequence is 16 residues long. V shed 1 base, J shed 6 bases, and the junction held 8 bases outside the gene matches. The CDR3 here is CATSRGTNRGAGELFF. DNA of the CDR3: TGTGCCACCAGCAGAGGCACGAACCGGGGGGCCGGGGAGCTGTTTTTT.

This sequence joins TRBV3-1 (or the pseudogene TRBV3-2) and TRBJ2-3; no reliable D call. Looked up from germline, CDR1 is LGHDT and CDR2 is YNNKEL (reference sequence). The CDR3 loop spans 13 amino acids. Between the trimmed V and J ends, which lost 4 bases and 4 bases, there was a span of 9 bases. The CDR3 DNA is TGTGCCAGCAGCCCAAGTTCGGCAGATACGCAGTATTTT. Translating gives CASSPSSADTQYF.

The chain joins TRBV28 to TRBJ2-5, with D hard to call. The ends were cut back, 2 bases at V and 1 base at J, with 11 bases in the middle. In germline, CDR1 is MDHEN, CDR2 SYDVKM. The CDR3 runs to 15 residues. The CDR3, as DNA: TGTGCCAGCAGTTTAGAGGTAGCCCGCCAAGAGACCCAGTACTTC. It codes for CASSLEVARQETQYF. The full variable domain, with the rest looked up from reference TRBV28 and TRBJ2-5, is DVKVTQSSRYLVKRTGEKVFLECVQDMDHENMFWYRQDPGLGLRLIYFSYDVKMKEKGDIPEGYSVSREKKERFSLILESASTNQTSMYLCASSLEVARQETQYFGPGTRLLVL.

The V call is TRBV19, the J call TRBJ2-7, with TRBD1 matching 9 bases. In germline, CDR1 is LNHDA, CDR2 SQIVND (reference sequence). This CDR3 comprises 14 residues. V lost 4 bases and J lost 1; bases outside the gene matches: 2. CDR3 loop: CASSKTGGSYEQYF. CDR3 nucleotides: TGTGCCAGTAGTAAGACAGGGGGATCCTACGAGCAGTACTTC.

This clone was seen once. This chain joins TRBV29-1 and TRBJ1-3; 7 nucleotides align to TRBD1. CDR3 size: 16 residues. Trimming cost V 4 bases and J 0 bases; bases outside gene matches: 9. Germline V gives CDR1 SQVTM, CDR2 ANQGSEA. The CDR3 DNA sequence: TGCAGCGTTGGTGTTACAGGGGACACCTCTGGAAACACCATATATTTT. Its protein is CSVGVTGDTSGNTIYF.

The rearrangement joins TRBV19 to TRBJ1-5; 12 bases are shared with TRBD1. Germline trimming cut 9 bases from V and 7 bases from J; bases unmatched to any gene: 10. This CDR3 is 15 amino acids long. Germline CDR1 and CDR2: LNHDA and SQIVND (reference sequence). The CDR3 nucleotides are TGTGCCAGCCCCAATCAGGGACAGGGGGCACAGCCCCAGCATTTT. Translating gives CASPNQGQGAQPQHF.

The genes are TRBV28 and TRBJ1-1; 8 nucleotides line up with TRBD1. The CDR3 spans 18 residues. Germline CDR1 and CDR2: MDHEN and SYDVKM. The trim removed 5 bases at V and 1 base at J, leaving 15 bases unmatched. The CDR3 region is CASSPLGQGAGENTEAFF. The CDR3 DNA is TGTGCCAGCAGTCCCCTCGGGCAGGGGGCGGGGGAGAACACTGAAGCTTTCTTT.

The chain joins TRBV14 to TRBJ2-3; no definite D call. The germline CDR1 and CDR2 sequences are SGHDN and FVKESK. V lost 5 bases to trimming and J lost 2 bases, with 11 bases between them. This CDR3 spans 14 amino acids. CDR3 in amino acids: CASSAAENTDTQYF. DNA for the CDR3: TGTGCCAGCAGCGCGGCGGAAAACACAGATACGCAGTATTTT.

The chain couples TRBV7-2 to TRBJ1-1; D is perhaps TRBD1 (6 bases). V was clipped by 2 bases and J by 5 bases, with 15 bases between them. The CDR3 is 15 amino acids. CDR1 SGHTA and CDR2 FQGNSA come from the germline V gene. CDR3 coding DNA: TGTGCCAGCAGCTTAACACCCAGGGGCGAGACTGAAGCTTTCTTT. Translating it yields CASSLTPRGETEAFF.

The V gene is TRBV5-1, the J gene TRBJ1-2; unclear D gene. This CDR3 comprises 14 residues. Germline CDR1 is SGHRS and CDR2 is YFSETQ. Trimming removed 2 bases at V and 1 base at J, with 9 bases between. The CDR3 loop is CASSFDIDNYGYTF. CDR3 DNA: TGCGCCAGCAGCTTTGACATCGATAACTATGGCTACACCTTC.

The rearrangement uses TRBV28 and TRBJ1-1, with 11 nucleotides matching TRBD1. CDR1 and CDR2 from the germline V gene are MDHEN and SYDVKM. The V segment lost 2 bases and the J segment 3 bases; nucleotides outside the gene matches: 2. The CDR3 runs to 15 residues. The CDR3 region is CASSLGTGGHTEAFF. CDR3 coding DNA: TGTGCCAGCAGTTTAGGGACAGGGGGGCACACTGAAGCTTTCTTT.

The chain recombines TRBV5-1 with TRBJ2-5; 9 bases are shared with TRBD2. V lost 0 bases to trimming and J lost 4 bases; unmatched junction nucleotides: 4. The V gene's germline CDR1 is SGHRS and CDR2 YFSETQ. The CDR3 is 15 amino acids. In nucleotides, the CDR3 is TGCGCCAGCAGCTTGGCCCTAGCGGGGTTAGAGACCCAGTACTTC. This encodes CASSLALAGLETQYF.

The chain joins TRBV4-3 to TRBJ1-2; TRBD1 aligns across 7 bases. Trimming took 3 bases from V and 8 from J; bases not matched to a gene: 12. The CDR3 has 15 amino acids. Germline CDR1 LGHNA, CDR2 YSLEER. The CDR3 protein is CASSQATGRMEGYTF. In DNA form, the CDR3 reads TGCGCCAGCAGCCAGGCGACAGGGCGGATGGAAGGCTACACCTTC.